This T cell receptor beta chain was retrieved from a study of blood T cell repertoires in COVID-19. Overall study: Sites across the United States, Italy and Spain contributed samples from acute and convalescent COVID-19. Sample material is recorded as cDNA or gDNA derived from T cells, B-cell-depleted T cells, or PBMCs.

Researchers sorted participants into cohorts using their self-reported clinical history. Authors' methods: Cell counts per sample came from amplifying reference gene primers. Clones were read by immunoSEQ multiplex PCR, and TCRdb kept only the in-frame ones, dropping some. V, J and clone size reflect that table, while D and trimming were determined from the DNA. The sample records 150,000 to 200,000 clones, around 76% being singletons. In this sample, this clone turned up a few times. The CDR3 length is 15 residues. V dropped 7 bases and J dropped 4 bases, with 17 bases sitting between them. The chain carries TRBV23-1 and TRBJ1-3; D possibly corresponds to TRBD1 (6 bases). TRBV23-1 is recorded as an ORF, its role being uncertain. The receptor comes from a woman in her forties or fifties with acute COVID-19. Sequences were obtained from PBMCs or T cells enriched from blood (not recorded which). The CDR3 region is CASTSPGARGNTIYF. The CDR3, as DNA: TGCGCCAGCACGTCCCCAGGGGCGAGGGGAAACACCATATATTTT.